What follows are 5 T cell receptor beta chains derived from one specimen sequenced in a study of T cells after somatic rescue of genetic block. The protocol was immunoSEQ multiplex PCR, while the TCRdb copy is restricted to in-frame clones and leaves out a portion. This table holds some 90,000 clones, around 90% found once. Sequences were obtained from peripheral blood mononuclear cells (PBMCs). The origin of the receptors is a young woman.

This clone has a single count. Germline and junction disagree at one end, which may indicate a read error. This chain links TRBV28 with TRBJ2-1; perhaps D is TRBD1 or TRBD2 (5 bases each). This CDR3 region has 10 residues. Germline V gene sequence: CDR1 MDHEN, CDR2 SYDVKM. The CDR3 DNA is TGTGCCAGCAAAGAGGGGCAAACTGTCTTC. Protein: CASKEGQTVF.

The V and J genes are TRBV5-4 and TRBJ2-7; D unresolved. CDR1 is SGHNT, CDR2 YYREEE, per germline (reference sequence). Trimming stripped 3 bases from V and 1 base from J, with 14 bases between. The CDR3 extends over 15 amino acids. The CDR3 DNA reads TGTGCCAGCAGCTCACCGGCCTCGACTTCCTACGAGCAGTACTTC. This gives the protein CASSSPASTSYEQYF.

Details on this clone: Within the sample, other DNA sequences also encode this same CDR3. V is TRBV7-2 and J is TRBJ2-7; 13 bases map to TRBD2. CDR3 size: 16 residues. J gave up 2 bases and V 2 bases, and 3 bases lay outside the gene matches. Germline CDR1 is SGHTA and CDR2 is FQGNSA. The CDR3 here is CASSLLGLAGAYEQYF. DNA of the CDR3: TGTGCCAGCAGCTTACTAGGACTAGCGGGGGCCTACGAGCAGTACTTC.

The chain has TRBV4-1 and TRBJ2-7; 8 bases map to TRBD1. CDR1 and CDR2 (germline): MGHRA, YSYEKL. The CDR3 extends over 13 amino acids. V lost 6 bases to trimming and J lost 7 bases; unmatched junction nucleotides: 8. CDR3 amino acids: CASSRTGLEEQYF. The CDR3 coding sequence is TGCGCCAGCAGTCGGACAGGGCTAGAGGAGCAGTACTTC.

In regard to this clone: At one end, the junction sequence differs from germline, possibly due to a read error. The V call is TRBV11-3, the J call TRBJ2-1, with D perhaps matching TRBD2 (7 bases). The CDR3 covers 14 residues. Germline V gives CDR1 SGHNT, CDR2 YENEEA. In nucleotides, the CDR3 is TGTGCCAGCAGCCTAGAGGGGGGGCGGAATGAGCAGTTCTTC. It specifies CASSLEGGRNEQFF.